Listed here is a single TCR beta chain. The data were taken from a study of T cell responses to AZD1222 COVID-19 vaccine. Some clones are missing from TCRdb's copy, which holds only in-frame ones; the method was immunoSEQ multiplex PCR. The repertoire holds more than 100,000 clones, with over 75% as singletons. This receptor was taken from an adult who received the MenACWY meningococcal vaccine as a control. The source material was peripheral blood, sampled 28 days after the second dose of the MenACWY control vaccine.

The CDR3 is CATSRDDGVEETQYF. CDR3 sequence (DNA): TGTGCCACCAGCAGAGATGACGGGGTTGAGGAGACCCAGTACTTC. The chain has TRBV15 and TRBJ2-5; D is perhaps TRBD2 (5 bases). CDR3 length: 15 amino acids. Germline loops: CDR1 LNHNV, CDR2 YYDKDF (reference sequence). Trimming shortened V by 0 bases and J by 5 bases, and 13 bases separated the two germline ends.